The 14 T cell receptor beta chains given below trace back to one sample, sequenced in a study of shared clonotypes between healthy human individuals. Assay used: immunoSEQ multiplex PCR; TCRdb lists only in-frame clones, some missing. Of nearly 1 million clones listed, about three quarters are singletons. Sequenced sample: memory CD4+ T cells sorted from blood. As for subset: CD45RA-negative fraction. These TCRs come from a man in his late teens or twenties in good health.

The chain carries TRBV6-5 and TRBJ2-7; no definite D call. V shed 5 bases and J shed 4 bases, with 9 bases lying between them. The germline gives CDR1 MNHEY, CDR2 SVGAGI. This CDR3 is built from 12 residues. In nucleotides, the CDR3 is TGTGCCAGCAGTCGGACGGGTTACGAGCAGTACTTC. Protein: CASSRTGYEQYF.

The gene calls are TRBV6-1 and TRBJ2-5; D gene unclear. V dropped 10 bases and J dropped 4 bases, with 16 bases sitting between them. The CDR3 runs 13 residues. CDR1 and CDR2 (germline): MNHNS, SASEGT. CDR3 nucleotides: TGTGCCACCATACTGGACGTGAGAGAGACCCAGTACTTC. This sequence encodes CATILDVRETQYF.

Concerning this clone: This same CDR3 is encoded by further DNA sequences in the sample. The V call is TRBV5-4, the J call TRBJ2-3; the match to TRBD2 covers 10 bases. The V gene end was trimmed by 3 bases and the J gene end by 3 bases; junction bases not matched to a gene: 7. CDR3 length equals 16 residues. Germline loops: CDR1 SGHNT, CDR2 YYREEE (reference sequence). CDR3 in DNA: TGTGCCAGCAGCTCGATAGCGGGGGGCCGAACAGATACGCAGTATTTT. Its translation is CASSSIAGGRTDTQYF.

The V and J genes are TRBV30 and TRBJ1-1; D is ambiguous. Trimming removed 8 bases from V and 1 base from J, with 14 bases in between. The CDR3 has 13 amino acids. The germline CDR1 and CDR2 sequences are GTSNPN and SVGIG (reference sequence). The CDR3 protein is CALERAENTEAFF. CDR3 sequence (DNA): TGTGCCCTCGAGAGAGCGGAGAACACTGAAGCTTTCTTT.

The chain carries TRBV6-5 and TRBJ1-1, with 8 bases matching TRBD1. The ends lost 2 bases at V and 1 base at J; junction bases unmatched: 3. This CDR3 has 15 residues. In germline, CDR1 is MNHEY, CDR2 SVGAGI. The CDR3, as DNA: TGTGCCAGCAGTTACCCAGGACAGGGGAACACTGAAGCTTTCTTT. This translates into CASSYPGQGNTEAFF.

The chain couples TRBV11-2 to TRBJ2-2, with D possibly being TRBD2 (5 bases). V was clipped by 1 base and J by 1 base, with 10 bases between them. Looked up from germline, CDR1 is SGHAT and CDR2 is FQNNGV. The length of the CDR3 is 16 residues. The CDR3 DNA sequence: TGTGCCAGCAGCTTAGTCTCGGGGTGGAACACCGGGGAGCTGTTTTTT. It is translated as CASSLVSGWNTGELFF.

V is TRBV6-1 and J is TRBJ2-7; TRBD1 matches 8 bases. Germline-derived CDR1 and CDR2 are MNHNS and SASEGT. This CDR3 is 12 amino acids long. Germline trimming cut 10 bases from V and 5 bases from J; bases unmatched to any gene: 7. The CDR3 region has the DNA TGTGCCACCAGGACAGGGACCCACGAGCAGTACTTC. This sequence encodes CATRTGTHEQYF.

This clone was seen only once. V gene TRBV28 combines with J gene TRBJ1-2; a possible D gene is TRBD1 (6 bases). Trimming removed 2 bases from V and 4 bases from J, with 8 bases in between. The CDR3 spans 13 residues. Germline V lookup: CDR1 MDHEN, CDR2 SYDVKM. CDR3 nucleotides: TGTGCCAGCAGTTTAGGGACATTCTATGGCTACACCTTC. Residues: CASSLGTFYGYTF.

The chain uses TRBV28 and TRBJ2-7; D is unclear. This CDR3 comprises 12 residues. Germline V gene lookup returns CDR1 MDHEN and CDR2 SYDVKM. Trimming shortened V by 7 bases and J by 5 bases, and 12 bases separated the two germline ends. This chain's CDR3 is CASMGRLHEQYF. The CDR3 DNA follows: TGTGCCAGCATGGGCAGGTTACACGAGCAGTACTTC.

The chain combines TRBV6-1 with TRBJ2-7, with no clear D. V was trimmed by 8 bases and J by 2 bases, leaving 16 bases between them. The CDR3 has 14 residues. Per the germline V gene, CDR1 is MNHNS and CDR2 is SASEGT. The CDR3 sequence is CASDGAGRPYEQYF. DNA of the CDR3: TGTGCCAGCGACGGTGCTGGCAGGCCCTACGAGCAGTACTTC.

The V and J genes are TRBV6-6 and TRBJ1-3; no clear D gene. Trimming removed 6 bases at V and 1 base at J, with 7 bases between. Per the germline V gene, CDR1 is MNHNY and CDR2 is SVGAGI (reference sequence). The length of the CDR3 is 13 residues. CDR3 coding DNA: TGTGCCAGCAGCGGACGGTCTGGAAACACCATATATTTT. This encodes CASSGRSGNTIYF.

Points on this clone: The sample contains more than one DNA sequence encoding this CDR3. The CDR3: CAISEGGLTYNEQFF. CDR3 nucleotides: TGTGCCATCAGTGAGGGCGGACTGACCTACAATGAGCAGTTCTTC. The V call is TRBV10-3, the J call TRBJ2-1; possibly TRBD2 for D (5 bases). V was pared by 2 bases and J by 2 bases, with 10 bases between. The CDR3 length is 15 residues. CDR1 is ENHRY and CDR2 is SYGVKD in the germline V gene.

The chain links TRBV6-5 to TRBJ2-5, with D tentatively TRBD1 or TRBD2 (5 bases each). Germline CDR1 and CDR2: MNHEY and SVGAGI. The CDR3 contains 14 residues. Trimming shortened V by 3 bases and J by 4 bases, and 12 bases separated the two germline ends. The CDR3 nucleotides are TGTGCCAGCAGTTATTCCAGGGAGCGAGAGACCCAGTACTTC. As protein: CASSYSRERETQYF.

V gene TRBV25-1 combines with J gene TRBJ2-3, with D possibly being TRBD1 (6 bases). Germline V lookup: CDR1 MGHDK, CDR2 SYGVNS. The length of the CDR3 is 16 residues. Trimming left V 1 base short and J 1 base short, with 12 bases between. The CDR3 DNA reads TGTGCCAGCAGTGAATTTAGGGCAGGGGGCACAGATACGCAGTATTTT. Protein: CASSEFRAGGTDTQYF.